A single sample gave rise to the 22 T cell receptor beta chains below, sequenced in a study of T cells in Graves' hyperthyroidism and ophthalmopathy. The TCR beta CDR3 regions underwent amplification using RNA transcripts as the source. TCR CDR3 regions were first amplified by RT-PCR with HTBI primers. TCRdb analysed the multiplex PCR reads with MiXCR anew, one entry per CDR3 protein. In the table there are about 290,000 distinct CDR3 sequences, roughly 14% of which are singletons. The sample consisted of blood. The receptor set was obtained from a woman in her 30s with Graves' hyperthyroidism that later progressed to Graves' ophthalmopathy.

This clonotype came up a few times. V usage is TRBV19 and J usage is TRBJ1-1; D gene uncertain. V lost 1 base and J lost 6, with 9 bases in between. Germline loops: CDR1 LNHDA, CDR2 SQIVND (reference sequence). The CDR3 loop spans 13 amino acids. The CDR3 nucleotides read TGTGCCAGTAGTATAGCCCCGAGAGCTGAAGCTTTCTTT. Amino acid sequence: CASSIAPRAEAFF. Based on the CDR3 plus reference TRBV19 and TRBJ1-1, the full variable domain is DGGITQSPKYLFRKEGQNVTLSCEQNLNHDAMYWYRQDPGQGLRLIYYSQIVNDFQKGDIAEGYSVSREKKESFPLTVTSAQKNPTAFYLCASSIAPRAEAFFGQGTRLTVV.

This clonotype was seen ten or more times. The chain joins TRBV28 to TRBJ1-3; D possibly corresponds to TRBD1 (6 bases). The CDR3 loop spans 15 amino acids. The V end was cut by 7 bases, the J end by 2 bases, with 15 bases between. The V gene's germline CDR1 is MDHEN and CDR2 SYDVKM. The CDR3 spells CASNSGESTGNTIYF. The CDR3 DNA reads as TGTGCCAGCAACTCAGGGGAGTCGACTGGAAACACCATATATTTT.

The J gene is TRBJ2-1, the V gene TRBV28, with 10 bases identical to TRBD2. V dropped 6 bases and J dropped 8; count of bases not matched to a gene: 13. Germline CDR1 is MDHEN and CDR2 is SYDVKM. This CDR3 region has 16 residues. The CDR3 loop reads CASSSPGLAAGDEQFF. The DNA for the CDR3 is TGTGCCAGCAGCTCCCCTGGACTAGCGGCAGGGGATGAGCAGTTCTTC.

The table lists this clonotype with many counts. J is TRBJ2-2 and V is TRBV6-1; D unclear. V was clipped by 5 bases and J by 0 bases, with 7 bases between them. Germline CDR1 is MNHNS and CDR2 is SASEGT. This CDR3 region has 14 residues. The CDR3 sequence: CASSNKPNTGELFF. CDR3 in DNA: TGTGCCAGCAGTAACAAACCGAACACCGGGGAGCTGTTTTTT.

CDR3 bases: TGTGCCAGCAGTCCCCGACAGACTAACTATGGCTACACCTTC. It is translated as CASSPRQTNYGYTF. The V gene is TRBV27, the J gene TRBJ1-2, with D perhaps TRBD1 (5 bases). V was trimmed by 5 bases and J by 0 bases, leaving 10 bases between them. The CDR3 has 14 residues. Looked up from germline, CDR1 is MNHEY and CDR2 is SMNVEV (reference sequence).

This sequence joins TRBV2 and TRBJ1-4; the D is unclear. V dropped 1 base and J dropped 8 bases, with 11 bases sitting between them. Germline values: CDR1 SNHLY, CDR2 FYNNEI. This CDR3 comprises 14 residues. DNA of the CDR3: TGTGCCAGCAGTGAAGGGACTCGGTCGGAAAAACTGTTTTTT. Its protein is CASSEGTRSEKLFF.

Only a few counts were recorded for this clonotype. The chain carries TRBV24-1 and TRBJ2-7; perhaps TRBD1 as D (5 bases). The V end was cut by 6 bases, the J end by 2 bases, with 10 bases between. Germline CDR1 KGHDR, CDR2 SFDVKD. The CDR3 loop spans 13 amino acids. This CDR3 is CATSQGIPYEQYF. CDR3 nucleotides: TGTGCCACCAGTCAGGGCATCCCCTACGAGCAGTACTTC.

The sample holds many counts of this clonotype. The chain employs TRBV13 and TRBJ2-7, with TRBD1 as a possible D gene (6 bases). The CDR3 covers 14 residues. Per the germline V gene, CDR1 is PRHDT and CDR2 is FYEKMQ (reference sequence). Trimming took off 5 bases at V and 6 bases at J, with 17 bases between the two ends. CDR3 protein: CASSRTVVRLEQYF. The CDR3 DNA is TGTGCCAGCAGCCGGACAGTCGTCCGTCTCGAGCAGTACTTC.

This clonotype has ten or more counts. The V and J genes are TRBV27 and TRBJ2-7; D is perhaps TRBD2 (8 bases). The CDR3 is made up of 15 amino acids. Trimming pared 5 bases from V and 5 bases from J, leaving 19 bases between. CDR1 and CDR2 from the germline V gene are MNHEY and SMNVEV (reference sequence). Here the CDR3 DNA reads TGTGCCAGCAGTCCAACAGGGGTGGGACTAGACGAGCAGTACTTC. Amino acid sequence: CASSPTGVGLDEQYF.

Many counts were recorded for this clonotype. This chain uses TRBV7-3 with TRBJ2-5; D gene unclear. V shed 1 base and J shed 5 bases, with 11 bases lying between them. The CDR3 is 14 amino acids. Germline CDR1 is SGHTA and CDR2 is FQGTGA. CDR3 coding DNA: TGTGCCAGCAGCTTAAGCGGCGGACGGGAGACCCAGTACTTC. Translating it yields CASSLSGGRETQYF.

The DNA for the CDR3 is TGTGCCAGCAGTGGCCCGCAGGCACCCGCTCACTCTGGAAACACCATATATTTT. It encodes CASSGPQAPAHSGNTIYF. The chain combines TRBV2 with TRBJ1-3; no reliable D call. From germline, CDR1 is SNHLY and CDR2 FYNNEI. V was clipped by 4 bases and J by 0 bases, with 19 bases between them. This CDR3 has 18 residues.

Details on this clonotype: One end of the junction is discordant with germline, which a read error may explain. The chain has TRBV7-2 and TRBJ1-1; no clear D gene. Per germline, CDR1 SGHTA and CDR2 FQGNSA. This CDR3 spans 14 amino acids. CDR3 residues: CASSPSRLITEALF. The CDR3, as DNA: TGTGCCAGCAGCCCATCCCGTTTGATCACTGAAGCTCTCTTT.

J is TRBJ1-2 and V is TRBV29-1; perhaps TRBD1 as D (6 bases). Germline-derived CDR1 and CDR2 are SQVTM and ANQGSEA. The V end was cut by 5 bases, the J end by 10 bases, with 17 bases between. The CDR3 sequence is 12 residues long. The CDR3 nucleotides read TGCAGCGTTACACCTGGGGGCTATTACTACACCTTC. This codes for CSVTPGGYYYTF.

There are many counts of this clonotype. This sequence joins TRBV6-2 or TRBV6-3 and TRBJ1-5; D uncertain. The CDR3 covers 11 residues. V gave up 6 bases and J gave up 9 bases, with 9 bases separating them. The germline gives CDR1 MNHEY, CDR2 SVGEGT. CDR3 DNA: TGTGCCAGCAGCCCCCTCGGGCCCCAGCATTTT. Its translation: CASSPLGPQHF.

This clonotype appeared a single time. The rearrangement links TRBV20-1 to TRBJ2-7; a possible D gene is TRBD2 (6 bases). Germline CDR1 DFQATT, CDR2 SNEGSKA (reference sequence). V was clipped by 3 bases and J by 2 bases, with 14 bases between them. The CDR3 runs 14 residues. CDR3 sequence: CSARNREKAYEQYF. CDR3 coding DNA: TGCAGTGCTAGGAATCGGGAGAAGGCCTACGAGCAGTACTTC.

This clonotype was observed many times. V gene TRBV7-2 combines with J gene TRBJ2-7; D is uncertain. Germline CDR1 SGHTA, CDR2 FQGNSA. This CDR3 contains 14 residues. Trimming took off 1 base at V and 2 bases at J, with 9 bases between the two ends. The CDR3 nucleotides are TGTGCCAGCAGCTTAGACCATGGGCCCTACGAGCAGTACTTC. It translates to CASSLDHGPYEQYF.

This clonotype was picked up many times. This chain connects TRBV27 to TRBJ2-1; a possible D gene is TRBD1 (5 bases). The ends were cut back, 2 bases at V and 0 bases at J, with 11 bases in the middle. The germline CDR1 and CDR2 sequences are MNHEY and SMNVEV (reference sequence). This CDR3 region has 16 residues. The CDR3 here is CASSLGAPGSYNEQFF. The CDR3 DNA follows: TGTGCCAGCAGTTTAGGGGCGCCAGGCTCCTACAATGAGCAGTTCTTC.

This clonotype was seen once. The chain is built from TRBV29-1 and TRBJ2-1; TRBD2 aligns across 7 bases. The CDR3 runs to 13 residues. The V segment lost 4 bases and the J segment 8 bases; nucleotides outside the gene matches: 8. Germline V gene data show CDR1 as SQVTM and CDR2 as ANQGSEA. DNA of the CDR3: TGCAGCGTTGCGGCGGGAGCTGGCGATGAGCAGTTCTTC. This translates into CSVAAGAGDEQFF.

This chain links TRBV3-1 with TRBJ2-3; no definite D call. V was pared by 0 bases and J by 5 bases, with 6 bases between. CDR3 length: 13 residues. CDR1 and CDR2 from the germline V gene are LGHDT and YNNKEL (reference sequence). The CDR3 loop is CASSQDLRDTQYF. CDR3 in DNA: TGTGCCAGCAGCCAAGATCTAAGAGATACGCAGTATTTT.

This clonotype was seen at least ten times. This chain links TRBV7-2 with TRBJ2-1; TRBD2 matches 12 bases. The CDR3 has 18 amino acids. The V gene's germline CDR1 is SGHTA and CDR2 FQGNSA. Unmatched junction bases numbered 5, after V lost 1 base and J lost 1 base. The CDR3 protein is CASSLGTLAGGSYNEQFF. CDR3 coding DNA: TGTGCCAGCAGCTTAGGGACCCTAGCGGGAGGGTCCTACAATGAGCAGTTCTTC. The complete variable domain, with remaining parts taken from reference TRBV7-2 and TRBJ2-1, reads GAGVSQSPSNKVTEKGKDVELRCDPISGHTALYWYRQSLGQGLEFLIYFQGNSAPDKSGLPSDRFSAERTGGSVSTLTIQRTQQEDSAVYLCASSLGTLAGGSYNEQFFGPGTRLTVL.

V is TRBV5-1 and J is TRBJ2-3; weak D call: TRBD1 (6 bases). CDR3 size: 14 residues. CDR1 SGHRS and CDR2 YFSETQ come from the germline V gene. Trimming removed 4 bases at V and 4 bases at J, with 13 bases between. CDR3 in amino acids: CASSAYRDADTQYF. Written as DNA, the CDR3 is TGCGCCAGCAGCGCGTACAGGGACGCAGATACGCAGTATTTT.

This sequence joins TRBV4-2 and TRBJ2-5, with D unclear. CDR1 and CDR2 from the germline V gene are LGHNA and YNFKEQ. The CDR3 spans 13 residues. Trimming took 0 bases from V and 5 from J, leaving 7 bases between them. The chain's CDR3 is CASSQDSRETQYF. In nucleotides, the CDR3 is TGTGCCAGCAGCCAAGATAGCCGGGAGACCCAGTACTTC.